Each of the 4 T cell receptor beta chains below was sequenced from the same sample in a study of human T cells and chemical hapten exposure. TCRdb recomputed calls from the RACE reads with MiXCR, one row per CDR3 protein. Here the sample spans more than 150,000 distinct CDR3 sequences, just under 30% being singletons. Time point meaning: pre-sensitization, week 0. Treatment indicated: therapeutic diphenylcyclopropenone sensitization with weekly scalp DPC. This material consisted of whole blood, taken in connection with sensitization to the hapten diphenylcyclopropenone (DPC). All receptors derive from a woman between 25 and 40 years old with alopecia areata. Some clones in this sample may be carry-over from other donors' samples.

This rearrangement joins TRBV29-1 to TRBJ2-5; the D is unclear. The V end was cut by 8 bases, the J end by 0 bases, with 19 bases between. The CDR3 has 15 residues. CDR1 is SQVTM and CDR2 is ANQGSEA in the germline V gene. CDR3 sequence reads: CSTSGGTPNQETQYF. The CDR3 DNA is TGCAGCACCTCCGGCGGTACCCCGAACCAAGAGACCCAGTACTTC.

A few counts support this clonotype. V gene TRBV6-2 or TRBV6-3 combines with J gene TRBJ2-2, with 7 bases identical to TRBD2. Germline V gene data show CDR1 as MNHEY and CDR2 as SVGEGT. J was trimmed by 0 bases and V by 2 bases; bases with no gene match: 3. This CDR3 has 16 amino acids. CDR3 residues: CASSYTAGANTGELFF. The CDR3 DNA is TGTGCCAGCAGTTACACGGCGGGAGCGAACACCGGGGAGCTGTTTTTT.

This clonotype was observed a handful of times. The V and J genes are TRBV2 and TRBJ2-7; a weak D match, TRBD1 (6 bases). The CDR3 contains 13 residues. V gave up 4 bases and J gave up 2 bases, with 9 bases separating them. Per germline, CDR1 SNHLY and CDR2 FYNNEI. The chain's CDR3 is CASSGDNPYEQYF. CDR3 coding DNA: TGTGCCAGCAGTGGGGACAATCCCTACGAGCAGTACTTC. The variable domain in full, completed from reference TRBV2 and TRBJ2-7, reads EPEVTQTPSHQVTQMGQEVILRCVPISNHLYFYWYRQILGQKVEFLVSFYNNEISEKSEIFDDQFSVERPDGSNFTLKIRSTKLEDSAMYFCASSGDNPYEQYFGPGTRLTVT.

The chain links TRBV28 to TRBJ2-3; D may correspond to TRBD1 or TRBD2 (5 bases each). V lost 3 bases and J 6 bases, leaving 16 bases between the germline ends. Germline V gene data show CDR1 as MDHEN and CDR2 as SYDVKM. This CDR3 region has 15 residues. CDR3: CASSFGGVGFDTQYF. The CDR3 nucleotides read TGTGCCAGCAGTTTTGGGGGAGTGGGGTTTGATACGCAGTATTTT.